The clone carrying this T cell receptor (beta chain) was observed a few times. As originally analysed: Amplification with reference gene primers provided the estimates of nucleated cell counts. Using immunoSEQ multiplex PCR, the repertoire was profiled, and TCRdb retains in-frame clones only, with some absent. V and J calls and clone size are those listed in that table; D and trimming were worked out from the DNA. The repertoire holds approximately 160,000 clones, with 75% to 90% as singletons. The sample is drawn from a study of blood T cell repertoires in COVID-19. On the study more broadly: PBMCs, B-cell-depleted T cells, or T cells were the source of the cDNA or gDNA that made up the material.

V lost 0 bases, J lost 7 bases, and 4 bases lay in between. The CDR3 has 11 amino acids. The V gene's germline CDR1 is LGHNA and CDR2 YNFKEQ. This chain joins TRBV4-2 and TRBJ2-7; D remains ambiguous. This clonotype was sampled from a woman aged 55-69 years with acute or convalescent COVID-19. Source material: peripheral blood. The CDR3 loop is CASSQDAEQYF. CDR3 coding DNA: TGTGCCAGCAGCCAAGATGCGGAGCAGTACTTC.